The 24 T cell receptor beta chains below all came from one sample that was sequenced in a study of blood T cell repertoires in COVID-19. Sequencing used immunoSEQ multiplex PCR; TCRdb keeps in-frame clones, though not all of them. The sample carries a few hundred thousand clones, around 88% recorded once. The specimen sequenced was peripheral blood. The receptors were gathered from a woman aged 30 to 39 who had recovered from COVID-19.

The rearrangement links TRBV3-1 (or the pseudogene TRBV3-2) to TRBJ1-6, with TRBD1 as a possible D gene (6 bases). CDR3 length equals 16 residues. V was trimmed by 1 base and J by 7 bases, leaving 14 bases between them. From germline, CDR1 is LGHDT and CDR2 YNNKEL (reference sequence). This chain's CDR3 is CASSQGSGDHNSPLHF. CDR3 DNA: TGTGCCAGCAGCCAAGGGTCAGGGGACCACAATTCACCCCTCCACTTT.

The V gene is TRBV9, the J gene TRBJ2-5; 10 bases match TRBD2. Germline-derived CDR1 and CDR2 are SGDLS and YYNGEE. The V gene end was trimmed by 4 bases and the J gene end by 1 base; junction bases not matched to a gene: 7. This CDR3 contains 16 residues. CDR3 in amino acids: CASSPDSGGIQETQYF. Written as DNA, the CDR3 is TGTGCCAGCAGCCCCGATAGCGGGGGGATCCAAGAGACCCAGTACTTC.

The chain joins TRBV6-5 to TRBJ2-1; a weak D match, TRBD1 (5 bases). Germline values: CDR1 MNHEY, CDR2 SVGAGI. Trimming took off 3 bases at V and 9 bases at J, with 12 bases between the two ends. This CDR3 is 13 amino acids long. CDR3 sequence: CASSYYGASEQFF. The DNA for the CDR3 is TGTGCCAGCAGTTATTATGGGGCTAGTGAGCAGTTCTTC.

The V gene is TRBV24-1, the J gene TRBJ2-5; D is unclear. The CDR3 has 13 amino acids. Germline loops: CDR1 KGHDR, CDR2 SFDVKD. Trimming took 2 bases from V and 3 from J, leaving 6 bases between them. The chain's CDR3 is CATSDSSKETQYF. In nucleotides, the CDR3 is TGTGCCACCAGTGATTCCAGTAAAGAGACCCAGTACTTC.

The J gene is TRBJ2-7, the V gene TRBV2, with TRBD2 identical over 10 bases. The CDR3 loop spans 19 amino acids. Germline V gives CDR1 SNHLY, CDR2 FYNNEI. Losses at the gene ends were 7 bases for V and 2 bases for J; bases not matched to a gene: 20. The CDR3 reads CASTMTVETGLARPYEQYF. The CDR3 region has the DNA TGTGCCAGCACCATGACGGTTGAGACGGGACTAGCGAGGCCCTACGAGCAGTACTTC.

The chain recombines TRBV30 with TRBJ1-4, with D possibly TRBD1 on 5 matching bases. V lost 1 base and J 7 bases, leaving 10 bases between the germline ends. The CDR3 sequence is 13 residues long. Germline CDR1 is GTSNPN and CDR2 is SVGIG (reference sequence). The CDR3 sequence is CAWSAGGGEKLFF. CDR3 nucleotide sequence: TGTGCCTGGAGTGCCGGGGGGGGTGAAAAACTGTTTTTT.

The V and J genes are TRBV6-5 and TRBJ1-1; D unresolved. Germline V gene sequence: CDR1 MNHEY, CDR2 SVGAGI. V gave up 1 base and J gave up 1 base, with 7 bases separating them. This CDR3 region has 14 residues. DNA for the CDR3: TGTGCCAGCAGTTACTTTCGGGGGAACACTGAAGCTTTCTTT. Its translation is CASSYFRGNTEAFF.

The chain has TRBV4-2 and TRBJ1-2; 9 nucleotides align to TRBD1. Germline V gene lookup returns CDR1 LGHNA and CDR2 YNFKEQ. With 0 bases clipped from V and 7 bases from J, the junction kept 9 bases outside the gene matches. This CDR3 spans 16 amino acids. The CDR3 DNA reads TGTGCCAGCAGCCAAGATTCCCCGGGACAGGGCTCTGGCTACACCTTC. Its protein product is CASSQDSPGQGSGYTF.

The chain combines TRBV6-5 with TRBJ2-2, with 7 bases fitting TRBD1. CDR1 is MNHEY, CDR2 SVGAGI, per germline. This CDR3 is built from 15 residues. The V and J ends lost 5 bases and 4 bases, in that order; junction bases with no gene match: 7. CDR3 protein: CASSLDRVITGELFF. In DNA form, the CDR3 reads TGTGCCAGCAGTCTTGACAGGGTCATCACCGGGGAGCTGTTTTTT.

The gene calls are TRBV27 and TRBJ2-5, with 8 nucleotides matching TRBD1. This CDR3 spans 12 amino acids. V gave up 6 bases and J gave up 9 bases; unmatched junction bases: 6. Germline V gives CDR1 MNHEY, CDR2 SMNVEV (reference sequence). The CDR3 reads CASRGQGSAQYF. The CDR3 DNA reads TGTGCCAGCAGAGGACAGGGTTCGGCCCAGTACTTC.

The rearrangement links TRBV18 to TRBJ1-1; no reliable D call. The germline CDR1 and CDR2 sequences are KGHSH and LQKENI. V was clipped by 4 bases and J by 1 base, with 7 bases between them. The CDR3 contains 13 residues. CDR3 DNA sequence: TGTGCCAGCTCACTAACAACGAACACTGAAGCTTTCTTT. Translation: CASSLTTNTEAFF.

This chain joins TRBV3-1 (or the pseudogene TRBV3-2) and TRBJ1-2, with D tentatively TRBD1 (5 bases). Between the trimmed V and J ends, which lost 2 bases and 0 bases, there was a span of 13 bases. Per germline, CDR1 LGHDT and CDR2 YNNKEL (reference sequence). This CDR3 has 16 amino acids. The CDR3 spells CASSQSDRAPNYGYTF. The CDR3, as DNA: TGTGCCAGCAGCCAATCTGACAGAGCCCCTAACTATGGCTACACCTTC.

This clone was recorded a few times. The genes are TRBV30 and TRBJ1-1; D possibly corresponds to TRBD1 (5 bases). The CDR3 covers 13 residues. Germline values: CDR1 GTSNPN, CDR2 SVGIG (reference sequence). Trimming shortened V by 2 bases and J by 7 bases, and 14 bases separated the two germline ends. In DNA, the CDR3 is TGTGCCTGGAGTTCAGGGATAACAATTGAAGCTTTCTTT. Translating it yields CAWSSGITIEAFF.

The V and J genes are TRBV7-9 and TRBJ2-7; 7 nucleotides line up with TRBD1. J was trimmed by 6 bases and V by 3 bases; bases with no gene match: 11. The CDR3 runs to 15 residues. The germline V gene encodes CDR1 SEHNR and CDR2 FQNEAQ (reference sequence). The CDR3 region is CASSLGGRGSGEQYF. CDR3 bases: TGTGCCAGCAGCTTGGGTGGCAGGGGGAGTGGCGAGCAGTACTTC.

The V gene is TRBV20-1, the J gene TRBJ1-1; D unclear. CDR3 length equals 11 residues. Germline V gene data show CDR1 as DFQATT and CDR2 as SNEGSKA (reference sequence). V gave up 3 bases and J gave up 6 bases, with 8 bases separating them. DNA for the CDR3: TGCAGTGCTAGGGGAGTCTCTGAAGCTTTCTTT. Residues: CSARGVSEAFF.

J is TRBJ2-7 and V is TRBV29-1, with TRBD1 identical over 7 bases. CDR3 size: 14 residues. J was trimmed by 1 base and V by 2 bases; bases with no gene match: 5. Germline V lookup: CDR1 SQVTM, CDR2 ANQGSEA. The CDR3, as DNA: TGCAGCGTTGAAAGATTGGGACAGTCCTACGAGCAGTACTTC. Translating gives CSVERLGQSYEQYF.

The V and J genes are TRBV6-1 and TRBJ1-4; tentative D call: TRBD1 (5 bases). The CDR3 covers 13 residues. CDR1 and CDR2 from the germline V gene are MNHNS and SASEGT. Trimming removed 2 bases at V and 14 bases at J, with 15 bases between. The CDR3 protein is CASSEYGTRGLFF. The CDR3 coding sequence is TGTGCCAGCAGTGAATATGGGACCCGGGGGCTGTTTTTT.

The chain is built from TRBV5-4 and TRBJ1-1; 7 bases align to TRBD1. From germline, CDR1 is SGHNT and CDR2 YYREEE (reference sequence). Trimming took 4 bases from V and 4 from J; bases not matched to a gene: 7. This CDR3 spans 14 amino acids. CDR3 sequence reads: CASSGGGLGTEAFF. The CDR3 coding sequence is TGTGCCAGCAGCGGAGGGGGCTTGGGCACTGAAGCTTTCTTT.

The chain recombines TRBV30 with TRBJ1-4, with D unclear. Germline CDR1 reads GTSNPN; CDR2 reads SVGIG (reference sequence). Trimming took off 5 bases at V and 8 bases at J, with 15 bases between the two ends. There are 13 residues in the CDR3. CDR3 amino acids: CAWSDGVGEKLFF. The CDR3 nucleotides are TGTGCCTGGTCGGACGGGGTGGGAGAAAAACTGTTTTTT.

The chain joins TRBV2 to TRBJ1-1; D remains unclear. The CDR3 totals 14 residues. V shed 4 bases and J shed 1 base, with 10 bases lying between them. Germline assignment: CDR1 SNHLY and CDR2 FYNNEI. CDR3 in amino acids: CASSGVFSNTEAFF. Written as DNA, the CDR3 is TGTGCCAGCAGTGGTGTGTTCTCGAACACTGAAGCTTTCTTT.

The rearrangement links TRBV19 to TRBJ1-1; no firm D call. V dropped 1 base and J dropped 8 bases, with 11 bases sitting between them. Germline V gene lookup returns CDR1 LNHDA and CDR2 SQIVND (reference sequence). CDR3 length: 13 amino acids. The CDR3 DNA follows: TGTGCCAGTAGTATAGTTGGCTGGAGCGAAGCTTTCTTT. It specifies CASSIVGWSEAFF.

This chain connects TRBV14 to TRBJ2-3; the match to TRBD1 covers 9 bases. V dropped 4 bases and J dropped 1; count of bases not matched to a gene: 3. Germline loops: CDR1 SGHDN, CDR2 FVKESK. The CDR3 spans 15 residues. CDR3 nucleotide sequence: TGTGCCAGCAGCCCTCGGACAGGGGGCACAGATACGCAGTATTTT. Its translation is CASSPRTGGTDTQYF.

The chain uses TRBV7-2 and TRBJ1-2; D is uncertain. The CDR3 totals 15 residues. The V end lost 0 bases, the J end lost 4 bases, and 12 bases lay between the germline ends. From germline, CDR1 is SGHTA and CDR2 FQGNSA. CDR3 sequence reads: CASSLALGSFYGYTF. The CDR3, as DNA: TGTGCCAGCAGCTTAGCACTCGGGTCCTTCTATGGCTACACCTTC. Looking up the rest from reference TRBV7-2 and TRBJ1-2 gives the full variable domain: GAGVSQSPSNKVTEKGKDVELRCDPISGHTALYWYRQSLGQGLEFLIYFQGNSAPDKSGLPSDRFSAERTGGSVSTLTIQRTQQEDSAVYLCASSLALGSFYGYTFGSGTRLTVV.

This clone turned up a few times. This chain joins TRBV14 and TRBJ1-1; D is uncertain. Trimming took off 5 bases at V and 1 base at J, with 17 bases between the two ends. Germline V CDR1 and CDR2: SGHDN, FVKESK. The CDR3 runs 16 residues. The CDR3 spells CASSIYSGLRNTEAFF. The CDR3 nucleotides are TGTGCCAGCAGCATTTATTCAGGTCTAAGGAACACTGAAGCTTTCTTT.